Included here is one T cell receptor beta chain sequence, with context. This sample is part of a study of T cells and Merkel cell carcinoma outcomes. Sequencing was performed with immunoSEQ multiplex PCR; in TCRdb, only in-frame clones are kept and a portion is missing. Seen here are under 25,000 clones, over 75% observed once, and the top ten hold 2.5% to 3.5%. Germline V gene lookup returns CDR1 SEHNR and CDR2 FQNEAQ (reference sequence). The CDR3 contains 14 residues. Trimming stripped 5 bases from V and 6 bases from J, with 17 bases between. The clonotype originates from a human donor with Merkel cell carcinoma. The gene calls are TRBV7-9 and TRBJ2-7; TRBD1 or TRBD2 may be the D gene (5 bases each). Sequenced material: tumor tissue from Merkel cell carcinoma. DNA for the CDR3: TGTGCCAGCAGCCGAGGGACGGATCTCTCCGAGCAGTACTTC. This gives the protein CASSRGTDLSEQYF.